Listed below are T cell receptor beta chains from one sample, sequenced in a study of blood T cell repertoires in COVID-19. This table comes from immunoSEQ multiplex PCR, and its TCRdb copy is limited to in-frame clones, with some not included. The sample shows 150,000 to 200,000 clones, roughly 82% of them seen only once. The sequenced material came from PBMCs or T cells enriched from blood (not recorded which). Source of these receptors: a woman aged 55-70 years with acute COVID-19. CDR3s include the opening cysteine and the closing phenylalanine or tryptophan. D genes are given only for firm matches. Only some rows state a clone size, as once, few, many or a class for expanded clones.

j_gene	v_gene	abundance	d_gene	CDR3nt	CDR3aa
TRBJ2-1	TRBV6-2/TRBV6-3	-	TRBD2	TGTGCCAGCAGTCTTACTAGCGGGAGAAGCCATGAGCAGTTCTTC	CASSLTSGRSHEQFF
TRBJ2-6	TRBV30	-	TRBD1	TGTGCCTTGGACAGGGGGTCTGGGGCCAACGTCCTGACTTTC	CALDRGSGANVLTF
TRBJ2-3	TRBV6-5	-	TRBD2	TGTGCCAGCACCCAAGCTCGCGGGGGGGCGAATACGCAGTATTTT	CASTQARGGANTQYF
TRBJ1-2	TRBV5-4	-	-	TGTGCCAGCAGCTTGGAGGAGGGTGGCTACACCTTC	CASSLEEGGYTF
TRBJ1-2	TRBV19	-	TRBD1	TGTGCCAGCGGACAGGCACCTAACTATGGCTACACCTTC	CASGQAPNYGYTF
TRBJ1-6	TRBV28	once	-	TGTGCCATCCGGTTGGGCCCCAATTCACCCCTCCACTTT	CAIRLGPNSPLHF
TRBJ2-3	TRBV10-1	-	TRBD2	TGCGCCAGCAGCCCGGGACTAGCAGCAGATACGCAGTATTTT	CASSPGLAADTQYF
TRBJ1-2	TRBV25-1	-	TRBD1	TGTGCCAGCAGTGCGACAGGGGCCTATGGCTACACCTTC	CASSATGAYGYTF
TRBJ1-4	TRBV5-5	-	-	TGTGCCAGCAGCTTTGAGATTCCTGCAACTAATGAAAAACTGTTTTTT	CASSFEIPATNEKLFF
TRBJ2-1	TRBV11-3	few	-	TGTGCCAGCAGCTTATGGGGGGTCTCGCCCTACAATGAGCAGTTCTTC	CASSLWGVSPYNEQFF
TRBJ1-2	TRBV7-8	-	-	TGTGCCAGCAGCTTAATCAGGGAGGCGTGGGGCTACACCTTC	CASSLIREAWGYTF
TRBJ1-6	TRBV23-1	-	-	TGCGCCAGCAGTTCAAAGCAGGGCCTTAAGAATTCACCCCTCCACTTT	CASSSKQGLKNSPLHF
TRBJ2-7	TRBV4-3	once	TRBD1	TGCGCCAGCAGCCAGGACAGGGCCTCCTACGAGCAGTACTTC	CASSQDRASYEQYF
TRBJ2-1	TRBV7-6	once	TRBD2	TGTGCCAGCAGCTTTCCGGGACTAGCCCCTCCGGATGAGCAGTTCTTC	CASSFPGLAPPDEQFF
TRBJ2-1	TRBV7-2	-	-	TGTGCCAGCAGCCGAGGGGGAGCCCAGTTCTTC	CASSRGGAQFF
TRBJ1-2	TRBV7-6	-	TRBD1	TGTGCCAGCAGCTTAGGAGCCGACAGGGGCTATGGCTACACCTTC	CASSLGADRGYGYTF
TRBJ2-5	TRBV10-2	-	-	TGCGCCAGCAGTGACTCCAGGCGCAGGGGAGAGACCCAGTACTTC	CASSDSRRRGETQYF
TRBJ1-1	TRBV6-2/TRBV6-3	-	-	TGTGCCAGCAGTTACTTAGACACAAGCACTGAAGCTTTCTTT	CASSYLDTSTEAFF
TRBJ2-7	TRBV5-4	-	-	TGTGCCAGCAGCTTGGATGCGATTTTTAACCCCTACGAGCAGTACTTC	CASSLDAIFNPYEQYF
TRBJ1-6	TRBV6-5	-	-	TGTGCCAGCAGTTATTCGTGGGGCCACGATAATTCACCCCTCCACTTT	CASSYSWGHDNSPLHF
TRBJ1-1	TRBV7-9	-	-	TGTGCCAGCAGCTTAGTTCCGAACATGAACACTGAAGCTTTCTTT	CASSLVPNMNTEAFF
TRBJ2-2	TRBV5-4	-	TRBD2	TGTGCCAGCAGCTTCCTAGCGGGAACGAACACCGGGGAGCTGTTTTTT	CASSFLAGTNTGELFF
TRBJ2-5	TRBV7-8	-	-	TGTGCCAGCAGCCGAGGAGAGTGGGAGACCCAGTACTTC	CASSRGEWETQYF
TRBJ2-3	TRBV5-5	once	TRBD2	TGTGCCAGCAGCCGTCTAGCGGGAGCCACAGATACGCAGTATTTT	CASSRLAGATDTQYF
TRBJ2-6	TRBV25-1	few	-	TGTGCCAGCAGTATCAGAACAGGGACTGGGGCCAACGTCCTGACTTTC	CASSIRTGTGANVLTF
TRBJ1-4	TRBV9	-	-	TGTGCCAGCAGCGTAGATGAGGGACTATATGAAAAACTGTTTTTT	CASSVDEGLYEKLFF
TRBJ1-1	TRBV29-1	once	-	TGCAGCGTTGGACCCCTGCAGGGGATCATTGTGGACACTGAAGCTTTCTTT	CSVGPLQGIIVDTEAFF
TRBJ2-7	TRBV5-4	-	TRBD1	TGTGCCAGCAGCATCGACAGGGCAACCTACGAGCAGTACTTC	CASSIDRATYEQYF
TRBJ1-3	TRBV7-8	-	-	TGTGCCAGCAGCTTAGAGGCGGGCTCTGGAAACACCATATATTTT	CASSLEAGSGNTIYF
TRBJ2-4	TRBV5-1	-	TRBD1	TGCGCCAGCAGCCAAAAGACAGGGCAAGCCAAAAACATTCAGTACTTC	CASSQKTGQAKNIQYF
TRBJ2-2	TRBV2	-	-	TGTGCCAGCACGAGCGCAAACACCGGGGAGCTGTTTTTT	CASTSANTGELFF
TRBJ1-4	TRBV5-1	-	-	TGCGCCAGCAGCTTGGAAGGGGGTTCAACCAATGAAAAACTGTTTTTT	CASSLEGGSTNEKLFF
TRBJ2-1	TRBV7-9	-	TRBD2	TGTGCCAGCAGCTTAGGGCTAGCGGGAGGAGGGAATGAGCAGTTCTTC	CASSLGLAGGGNEQFF
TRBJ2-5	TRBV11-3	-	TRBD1	TGTGCCAGCAGCTCCGGACAGGGTGCAATGACCCAGTACTTC	CASSSGQGAMTQYF
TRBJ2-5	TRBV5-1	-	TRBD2	TGCGCCAGCAGCCCTGGCCTAGCGGGGGGGTTTCAAGAGACCCAGTACTTC	CASSPGLAGGFQETQYF
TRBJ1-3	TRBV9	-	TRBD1	TGTGCCAGCAGCACACAGGGGTCTGCTGGAAACACCATATATTTT	CASSTQGSAGNTIYF
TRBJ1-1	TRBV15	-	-	TGTGCCACCAGCAGAGCCAGCAGGGTGGACGAAGCTTTCTTT	CATSRASRVDEAFF
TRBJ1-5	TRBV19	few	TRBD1	TGTGCCAGTAGTGTTGGACAGGGGGCTAAACATCAGCCCCAGCATTTT	CASSVGQGAKHQPQHF
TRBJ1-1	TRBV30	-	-	TGTGCCTGGACCCCGGGACACGCGAACACTGAAGCTTTCTTT	CAWTPGHANTEAFF
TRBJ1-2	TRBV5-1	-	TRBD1	TGCGCCAGCAGCTTGGATCCAGGGGGCTTTTTGACATATGGCTACACCTTC	CASSLDPGGFLTYGYTF
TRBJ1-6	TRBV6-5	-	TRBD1	TGTGCCAGCAGTTCCGGGACAGGGTTTAATTCACCCCTCCACTTT	CASSSGTGFNSPLHF
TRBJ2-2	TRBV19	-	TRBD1	TGTGCCAGTAGCCCCCGGGGACAGGGTCGACCCGGGGAGCTGTTTTTT	CASSPRGQGRPGELFF
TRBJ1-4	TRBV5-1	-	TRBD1	TGCGCCAGCAGCCCCGTTAGCTTATTTTTGGGACAGGGGGCCGATGAAAAACTGTTTTTT	CASSPVSLFLGQGADEKLFF
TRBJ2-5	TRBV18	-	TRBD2	TGTGCCAGCTCACCTCTCGCGGGCGGGAGTTTTGGGGAGACCCAGTACTTC	CASSPLAGGSFGETQYF
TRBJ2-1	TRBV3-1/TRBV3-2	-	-	TGTGCCAGCAGCCAAGGACTAGTCTACAATGAGCAGTTCTTC	CASSQGLVYNEQFF
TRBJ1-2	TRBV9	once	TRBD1	TGTGCCAGCAGCGTTATGACAGGGGGGACTAACTATGGCTACACCTTC	CASSVMTGGTNYGYTF
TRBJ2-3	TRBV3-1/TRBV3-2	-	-	TGTGCCAGCAGCCAAGATGACAGGAGTCCGCAGTATTTT	CASSQDDRSPQYF
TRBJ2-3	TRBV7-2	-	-	TGTGCCAGCAGCTTAGAATGGAGCCAGCACACAGATACGCAGTATTTT	CASSLEWSQHTDTQYF
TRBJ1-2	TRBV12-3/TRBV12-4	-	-	TGTGCCAGCAGTTTAGGGCCAGCGGAGGGCTACACCTTC	CASSLGPAEGYTF
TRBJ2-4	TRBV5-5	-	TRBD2	TGTGCCAGCACACCGGGGGGGCAAAACATTCAGTACTTC	CASTPGGQNIQYF
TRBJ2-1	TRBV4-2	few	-	TGTGCCAGCAGCCAAGAACCAAGCTTGAGCTCCTACAATGAGCAGTTCTTC	CASSQEPSLSSYNEQFF
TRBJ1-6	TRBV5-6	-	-	TGTGCCAGCAGCTTGGGGGGCATCCTGGGATCACCCCTCCACTTT	CASSLGGILGSPLHF
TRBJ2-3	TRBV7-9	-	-	TGTGCCAGCAGCTTAGCCGCCGGAGAGGGCACAGATACGCAGTATTTT	CASSLAAGEGTDTQYF